This TCR beta chain was recovered during a study of cytomegalovirus exposure and HLA in healthy donors. Study-level findings and limits: The study recorded 164 TCR beta chains that were cytomegalovirus-associated.

PCR primers comprised 60 Vbeta and 13 Jbeta primers. The repertoire was sequenced with immunoSEQ multiplex PCR; TCRdb's copy has only in-frame clones and lacks some. The sample records 100,000 to 150,000 clones, approximately 74% being singletons. Germline CDR1 is LNHDA and CDR2 is SQIVND (reference sequence). Trimming cost V 5 bases and J 3 bases; bases outside gene matches: 6. CDR3 length: 15 residues. Points on this clone: Its target is unknown.

The clonotype originates from a male donor in good health and CMV-seronegative. The chain recombines TRBV19 with TRBJ2-7; 11 bases are shared with TRBD1. Material for sequencing was PBMCs. The CDR3 sequence is CASSAGQGAFYEQYF. Written as DNA, the CDR3 is TGTGCCAGTAGTGCTGGACAGGGGGCATTCTACGAGCAGTACTTC.